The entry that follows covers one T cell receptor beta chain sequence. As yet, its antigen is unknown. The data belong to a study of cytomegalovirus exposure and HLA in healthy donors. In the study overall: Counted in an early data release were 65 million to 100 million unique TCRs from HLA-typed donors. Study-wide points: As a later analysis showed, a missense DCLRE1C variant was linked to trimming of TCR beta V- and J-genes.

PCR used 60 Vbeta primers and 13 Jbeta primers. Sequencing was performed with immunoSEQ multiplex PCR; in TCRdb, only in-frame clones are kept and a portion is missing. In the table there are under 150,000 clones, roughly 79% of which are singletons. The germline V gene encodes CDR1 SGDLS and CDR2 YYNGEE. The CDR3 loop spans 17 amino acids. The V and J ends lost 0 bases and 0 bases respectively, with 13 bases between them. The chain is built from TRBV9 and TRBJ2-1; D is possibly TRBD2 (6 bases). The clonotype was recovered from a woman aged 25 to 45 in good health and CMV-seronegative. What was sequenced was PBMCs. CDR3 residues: CASSVGNSGDSYNEQFF. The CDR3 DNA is TGTGCCAGCAGCGTAGGAAATAGCGGTGACTCCTACAATGAGCAGTTCTTC.